The sample holds a few counts of the clone carrying this T cell receptor beta chain. Making the bulk TCR libraries relied on previously described methods and listed TCR primers. TCRdb itself ran the PCR reads through MiXCR, one entry per CDR3 protein. This table has approximately 670,000 distinct CDR3 sequences, 20% appearing once. The sample is drawn from a study of molecular identifiers for immune sequencing clone quantification. V shed 6 bases and J 5 bases; nucleotides not matched to a gene: 14. Germline CDR1 is MNHEY and CDR2 is SMNVEV (reference sequence). The CDR3 is made up of 17 amino acids. J is TRBJ1-1 and V is TRBV27, with TRBD1 identical over 11 bases. The sequencing input was naive CD8+ T cells from blood, with Jurkat cell RNA spiked in. Subset reported: FACS-sorted CD8+CD4-CCR7+CD45RA+ naive T cells. The TCR originated in a human donor in good health. Some libraries in this study had Jurkat cell RNA spiked in. The CDR3 sequence: CASSQYGTGGDWTEAFF. In DNA, the CDR3 is TGTGCCAGCAGCCAATACGGGACAGGGGGAGATTGGACTGAAGCTTTCTTT.